The source of this T cell receptor beta chain is a study of cytomegalovirus exposure and HLA in healthy donors (dated by TCRdb to 2015 to 2018). Describing the broader study: According to an earlier analysis of around 600 of the donors, some 180 million T cells yielded some 110 million unique TCR beta sequences and about 300 Gb of sequence data. High-throughput TCR immunosequencing, statistical association of individual TCRs with disease status, and machine learning were combined to predict cytomegalovirus infection status. Four or five DR-DQ haplotypes were handled as single units for association and clustering because linkage in the cohort was strong. Among under 450 genotyped donors of the cohort, an average of around 240,000 unique TCR beta nucleotide sequences were sequenced per donor, roughly a sixth of them non-productive. HLA typing covered class I and class II loci at four-digit resolution. Donor age, sex, ethnicity and CMV serostatus were compiled together with the repertoire data. An earlier analysis of around 580 of the donors used high-throughput TCR beta sequencing to judge whether each TCR beta V gene segment behaved as functional or pseudogenic. The genetic ancestry cluster associated with self-reported Caucasian donors included 81% of the 350 to 500 genotyped donors. Genome-wide SNP genotypes for about 60% of the 666 donors were used in a later genetic analysis, which treated that subset as a discovery cohort. In the later analysis, no new phenotypic data were used to find candidate immune exposures; instead, reliance was placed on TCR beta sequences and their occurrence across donors. Roughly 300 gigabases of sequencing data and 78 million or so unique TCR sequences were included in an early release covering about 620 HLA-typed donors. Every discovery cohort repertoire had been produced on one sequencing platform. The study profiled the T cell repertoires of some 610 subjects by immunosequencing and related them to cytomegalovirus serostatus. Typing coverage varied by locus: roughly 629-630 donors for A, B, C, DRB1 and DQB1; roughly 500 for DQA1; approximately 610 for DPA1; 450 to 480 for DPB1. The aim of the study was to test whether cataloging public T cell receptors could identify signatures of past pathogen exposure. Besides the first cohort of roughly 700 subjects, a separate validation cohort made up of 120 different subjects was used. In a later analysis, previously published TCR beta repertoires from fewer than 750 donors were re-analyzed and high-resolution HLA genotyping was added so that TCR occurrence patterns could be studied.

Overall study outcomes, separate from this receptor: The only immune exposure information available for the cohort was CMV serostatus. The study gave a list of more than 150 TCR beta chains associated with cytomegalovirus. The classifier was reported to diagnose cytomegalovirus status with high specificity and sensitivity in both the original cohort and the validation cohort. A later analysis associated about 17,000 TCR beta sequences with specific HLA alleles at a false discovery rate of 0.05. Assigning TCR associations to individual alleles was difficult when HLA alleles, especially DR and DQ, strongly co-occurred. A further reported finding was that TCR beta sequences accurately predicted the HLA-A and HLA-B alleles for most subjects in the first cohort. Because counts were too low, seventeen rarely observed V segments, including chromosome 9 orphons, were left out of the earlier analysis of about 620 of the donors. Because HLA typing was missing for some donors at each locus, association tests included only the typed subset. Some IMGT-functional V segments, including TRBV6-2 and TRBV6-3, could not be told apart with the 87-base-pair reads, so those segments were excluded. In an earlier analysis of over 550 of the donors, most TCR beta V segments were observed in productive rearrangements about 87% or about 30% of the time, broadly matching IMGT annotations. A group of highly shared sequence variants was considered likely to be a technical artifact of the sequencing pipeline. This cohort had only TCR beta chains sequenced, and the lack of alpha or paired-chain data limited which features could be detected. In a later analysis, TCR association rates were found to vary across HLA loci, with the most associated TCRs seen for DRB1 alleles and the fewest for HLA-C alleles. Most TCR sequences were observed very rarely across donors, whereas some public TCRs were present in many individuals. According to a later analysis, most CMV-associated TCR beta chains appeared to be HLA-restricted, and the HLA associations seemed to be driven largely by CMV exposure. Linkage disequilibrium might explain the correlated functional status among segregating V segments, but an unknown experimental factor could not be excluded. A few of the identified cytomegalovirus-associated TCR beta chains were confirmed in vitro to be specific for cytomegalovirus antigens. The presence/absence analyses assumed that sequencing depth was roughly uniform across donors, and that assumption may not be true. A later analysis found that HLA-associated TCR beta chains were more clonally expanded and had lower generation probabilities than equally common non-associated chains. An association between a missense DCLRE1C variant and V-gene and J-gene trimming of TCR beta chains was found in a later genetic analysis and replicated in an independent cohort. The authors suggested that the approach could potentially be generalized to other disease states and immunological phenotypes. According to a later genetic analysis, donors in an Asian-associated ancestry cluster had fewer N-insertions in productive TCRs than the approximately 700-donor mean. A later analysis reported that several top co-occurrence clusters appeared linked to parvovirus B19, influenza, CMV and Epstein-Barr virus.

Comment on this clone: Its binding antigen is unknown. Per-base quality was not reported, and no clone a single base away is much larger than it.

Receptor libraries were prepared by the immunoSEQ multiplex PCR assay. The multiplex PCR relied on a mix of 60 forward primers for TCR Vbeta segments and 13 reverse primers for TCR Jbeta segments. The CDR3 region of rearranged TCR beta genes was amplified from genomic DNA with a multiplex PCR assay. The amplified TCR beta libraries were sequenced on the Illumina HiSeq System as 87-base-pair reads. The authors' pipeline ran thus. In a later analysis, 80 million or so unique TCR beta chains were counted across the roughly 610 repertoires, and around 11 million of these chains were shared by at least two donors. A nearest-neighbor algorithm error-corrected the raw reads and collapsed the reads into unique sequences, merging closely related sequences to remove PCR and sequencing errors. Alignment of CDR3 sequences to IMGT reference sequences was used to assign V, D and J gene segments. For a sequence to be retained, at least a six-nucleotide match to both a V gene segment and a J gene segment was required. Rearrangements were classified as productive when the CDR3 lacked stop codons and remained in frame with V and J, and all other rearrangements were classified as non-productive. Following IMGT convention, CDR3 was defined as the stretch from the second conserved V-encoded cysteine to the conserved J-encoded phenylalanine. Sequences without an unambiguous match to a single V gene segment were excluded from the earlier analysis of about 630 of the donors. In an earlier analysis of 450 to 700 of the donors, V segments were called functional above 56.7% productive rearrangements and were called segregating when the between-donor standard deviation exceeded 5%. A statistical classification framework was developed to diagnose cytomegalovirus status using the catalog of TCR beta chain sequences. A later analysis assigned V and J genes by comparing TCR nucleotide sequences with IMGT/GENE-DB human TR gene sequences. In a later analysis, CDR3 sequences and most-parsimonious VDJ recombination scenarios were assigned using the TCRdist pipeline. A later analysis defined each TCR beta chain by its CDR3 amino acid sequence plus V-gene family, and excluded reads lacking a unique V-gene family. In a later analysis, approximately 590 highly shared, low-generation-probability nucleotide sequences were removed to address suspected cross-contamination and a sequencing artifact. A later analysis calculated a clonal expansion index for each public chain from normalized within-repertoire ranks of inferred template counts. A later analysis computed generation probabilities with a VDJ recombination model fitted to out-of-frame rearrangements, and checked the results against IGoR. Hypergeometric tests were used in a later analysis to score TCR-TCR, TCR-HLA and TCR-CMV co-occurrence, with a repertoire-size bias correction applied to the TCR pairs. False discovery rates were estimated in a later analysis by permuting HLA or CMV assignments 20 times. In a later analysis, co-occurring TCRs were grouped with DBSCAN, and TCRdist sequence similarity was added when clustering was performed within HLA-allele-positive subsets. Repertoires with fewer than 30,000 or more than 120,000 public chains, plus five repertoires with anomalous nucleotide sharing, were excluded from co-occurrence clustering. What TCRdb holds here is the immuneACCESS table cut down to in-frame rearrangements. Part of the clones is not present; checked against another copy, under half of the missing clones reflect an unresolved V gene, and the others are unexplained. Clone size and V and J calls were adopted from that table, with D and trimming inferred from the DNA. The sample profile shows about 220,000 clones; 76% of them were found once. 0.63% of the sample is in the top ten clones.

In total, just over 650 healthy bone marrow donors made up the cohort. At the time of sampling, all cohort members were nominally healthy, though unrecorded immune exposures were likely present. The donor tested CMV seronegative, placing the donor among the roughly 350 seronegative members of the cohort. Every donor gave a peripheral blood sample, and the peripheral blood mononuclear cells from that sample were used for TCR beta sequencing. Genomic DNA was extracted from the blood cell samples with the Qiagen DNeasy Blood Extraction Kit. From its cysteine to its phenylalanine, the CDR3 spans 15 amino acids. This entry keeps only the CDR3 DNA: 45 bases, framed from base 1. Trimming costs V 4 bases and J 1 base, and their ends lie 11 bases apart. CDR1 and CDR2 are read off the germline V gene as SGHRS and YFSETQ.

The clonotype originates from a man aged 18 to 35 in good health and CMV-seronegative. The rearranged chain carries TRBV5-1 and TRBJ2-2, with the D gene too uncertain to name. The sequencing input was PBMCs. The DNA is as follows: TGCGCCAGCAGCCTGCGCAGCGAGAACACCGGGGAGCTGTTTTTT. Its protein reads: CASSLRSENTGELFF.